This T cell receptor beta chain was documented in a study of T cell repertoires in cytomegalovirus infection. Study information: The authors used CMV epitopes that were HLA-C-restricted (recently identified) and HLA-B-restricted (well studied).

The germline V gene encodes CDR1 SEHNR and CDR2 FQNEAQ (reference sequence). The CDR3 contains 15 residues. In regard to this clonotype: The antigen is not known. A much larger clonotype is one base distant, so this may be a read error.

TCRdb fed the reads into MiXCR, producing one record per CDR3 protein. Of hundreds of thousands of distinct CDR3 sequences listed, 33% are singletons. The source of this sequence is a human donor in good health (CMV status not recorded). Some clones in this sample may be carry-over from other donors' samples. This sequence joins TRBV7-9 and TRBJ2-5; the match to TRBD2 covers 11 bases. Sequences were derived from cultured PBMCs, sampled from culture after CMV antigen stimulation. This CDR3 reads CAGSPGTSGQETQYF. Here the CDR3 DNA reads TGTGCCGGCAGCCCCGGGACTAGCGGACAAGAGACCCAGTACTTC. Complete variable domain (other parts from reference TRBV7-9 and TRBJ2-5): DTGVSQNPRHKITKRGQNVTFRCDPISEHNRLYWYRQTLGQGPEFLTYFQNEAQLEKSRLLSDRFSAERPKGSFSTLEIQRTEQGDSAMYLCAGSPGTSGQETQYFGPGTRLLVL.